This T cell receptor beta chain was sequenced in a study of breast tumors, draining lymph nodes, adjacent tissues. Whole-study results and caveats: Tumor T cell lymph node origin was a supported hypothesis, not proven.

The V segment lost 2 bases and the J segment 0 bases; nucleotides outside the gene matches: 5. The length of the CDR3 is 16 residues. CDR1 and CDR2 from the germline V gene are MDHEN and SYDVKM. Breast cancer patients provided tissue from their axillary draining lymph nodes. Via MiXCR, TCRdb re-called the multiplex PCR reads, giving one row per CDR3 protein. The sample comprises about 300,000 distinct CDR3 sequences, roughly 30% of which are singletons, and under 1.2% rests with the top ten. This clonotype was picked up a small number of times. Its target is unknown. This sequence joins TRBV28 and TRBJ2-7, with 9 bases that match TRBD2. The specimen was axillary lymph node tissue. This TCR derives from a female donor with breast cancer. Some clones in this sample may be carry-over from other donors' samples. The CDR3 bases are TGTGCCAGCAGTTTACGGGGTAGCGGGAGCTCCTACGAGCAGTACTTC. This translates into CASSLRGSGSSYEQYF.